These T cell receptor beta chains were read from a single sample in a study of shared clonotypes between healthy human individuals. The table came from immunoSEQ multiplex PCR; TCRdb's copy has only in-frame clones and leaves some out. This sample has about 2.1 million clones, with 85% to 95% found just once. The sequenced material came from naive CD8+ T cells from PBMCs. The receptor set was obtained from a man younger than 30 in good health. Some clones in this sample may be carry-over from other donors' samples. CDR3s include the opening cysteine and the closing phenylalanine or tryptophan. A D gene is named only where the DNA matches it firmly. Size tells how often a clone was seen (once, few, many) or the class of an expanded clone, and some rows leave it out.

j_call d_call v_call clone_size cdr3_aa cdr3_nt
TRBJ2-4 TRBD2 TRBV5-4 NA CASSLGLAGAKNIQYF TGTGCCAGCAGCCTGGGACTAGCGGGGGCCAAAAACATTCAGTACTTC
TRBJ1-4 NA TRBV4-3 NA CASSQDGLENNEKLFF TGCGCCAGCAGCCAAGATGGCCTAGAAAATAATGAAAAACTGTTTTTT
TRBJ2-1 NA TRBV13 once CASSLVPDSYNEQFF TGTGCCAGCAGCTTAGTACCGGACTCCTACAATGAGCAGTTCTTC
TRBJ1-2 NA TRBV6-5 NA CASPQAPRGAKGYTF TGTGCCAGCCCGCAGGCTCCCCGGGGGGCGAAGGGCTACACCTTC
TRBJ1-1 NA TRBV19 NA CASSEVGQGHAFF TGTGCCAGTAGTGAAGTAGGGCAGGGTCACGCTTTCTTT
TRBJ2-1 NA TRBV10-3 NA CAISGAGDPYNEQFF TGTGCCATCAGTGGAGCAGGGGATCCCTACAATGAGCAGTTCTTC
TRBJ2-5 NA TRBV18 NA CASSRDDRETQYF TGTGCCAGCTCTCGCGATGATCGGGAGACCCAGTACTTC
TRBJ2-7 NA TRBV7-9 NA CASSFPGPGVEQYF TGTGCCAGCAGCTTCCCTGGACCGGGGGTCGAGCAGTACTTC
TRBJ2-5 TRBD2 TRBV6-1 NA CASSDLPGLAGGQETQYF TGTGCCAGCAGTGATTTGCCGGGACTAGCGGGAGGGCAAGAGACCCAGTACTTC
TRBJ1-1 NA TRBV5-4 NA CASSRNTGVVFF TGTGCCAGCAGCAGAAACACGGGAGTCGTTTTCTTT
TRBJ2-3 NA TRBV5-1 NA CASRQDTDTQYF TGCGCCAGCAGGCAGGACACAGATACGCAGTATTTT
TRBJ1-5 TRBD1 TRBV2 once CASTLDRTRNQPQHF TGTGCCAGCACCCTGGACAGGACCCGAAATCAGCCCCAGCATTTT
TRBJ2-7 TRBD1 TRBV30 NA CAWLPDRDYEQYF TGTGCCTGGTTGCCCGACAGGGACTACGAGCAGTACTTC
TRBJ2-7 TRBD1 TRBV28 NA CASSLGQGAYEQYF TGTGCCAGCAGTTTGGGACAGGGAGCCTACGAGCAGTACTTC
TRBJ1-2 NA TRBV27 once CASRLYSQLPRLYGYTF TGTGCCAGCAGACTGTACAGTCAACTGCCGCGCCTTTATGGCTACACCTTC
TRBJ2-3 TRBD1 TRBV7-3 once CASSPRQGTDTQYF TGTGCCAGCAGCCCTCGACAGGGAACAGATACGCAGTATTTT
TRBJ2-3 NA TRBV4-2 NA CASSQGVGTVVDSIDTQYF TGTGCCAGCAGCCAAGGGGTGGGGACGGTGGTAGACTCTATAGATACGCAGTATTTT